These 4 T cell receptor beta chains were sequenced from one sample in a study of OX40 agonist ivuxolimab in advanced cancers. Library construction relied on the immunoSEQ multiplex PCR assay. TCRdb provides this immuneACCESS table in a form limited to in-frame rearrangements. Some clones are lacking; in checked studies, under half of them reflect an unresolved V gene, and why the rest are absent is not known. The sample table shows fewer than 85,000 clones, and around 93% are seen once. 11% of the sample rests with the top ten. The sequencing used CD4+ or CD8+ T cells sorted from blood, collected in a trial of the OX40 agonist ivuxolimab. These TCRs come from an adult with an advanced solid tumor such as melanoma, head and neck, liver or kidney cancer.

The chain carries TRBV19 and TRBJ2-1; perhaps TRBD2 as D (7 bases). The length of the CDR3 is 14 residues. V was trimmed by 4 bases and J by 3 bases, leaving 10 bases between them. CDR1 and CDR2 from the germline V gene are LNHDA and SQIVND (reference sequence). The CDR3 loop reads CASSNGGLYNEQFF. DNA for the CDR3: TGTGCCAGTAGTAACGGGGGGCTCTACAATGAGCAGTTCTTC. The complete variable domain, with remaining parts taken from reference TRBV19 and TRBJ2-1, reads DGGITQSPKYLFRKEGQNVTLSCEQNLNHDAMYWYRQDPGQGLRLIYYSQIVNDFQKGDIAEGYSVSREKKESFPLTVTSAQKNPTAFYLCASSNGGLYNEQFFGPGTRLTVL.

The genes are TRBV9 and TRBJ1-5; 7 bases are shared with TRBD1. This CDR3 has 13 residues. Germline V gives CDR1 SGDLS, CDR2 YYNGEE. V shed 3 bases and J 4 bases; nucleotides not matched to a gene: 1. The DNA for the CDR3 is TGTGCCAGCAGCGCAGGGGGGAATCAGCCCCAGCATTTT. Translation: CASSAGGNQPQHF. Filled out from reference TRBV9 and TRBJ1-5, the complete variable domain reads DSGVTQTPKHLITATGQRVTLRCSPRSGDLSVYWYQQSLDQGLQFLIQYYNGEERAKGNILERFSAQQFPDLHSELNLSSLELGDSALYFCASSAGGNQPQHFGDGTRLSIL.

J is TRBJ2-2 and V is TRBV2, with 10 bases that match TRBD2. V shed 4 bases, J shed 0 bases, and the junction held 8 bases outside the gene matches. This CDR3 comprises 18 residues. Germline CDR1 SNHLY, CDR2 FYNNEI. Written as DNA, the CDR3 is TGTGCCAGCAGTGGCCTCGCTAGCGGGGGAACGAACACCGGGGAGCTGTTTTTT. As protein: CASSGLASGGTNTGELFF.

This chain links TRBV7-8 with TRBJ1-1; TRBD1 agrees at 8 bases. The germline V gene encodes CDR1 SGHVS and CDR2 FQNEAQ. The CDR3 has 17 amino acids. V shed 5 bases and J 7 bases; nucleotides not matched to a gene: 18. CDR3 residues: CASSLYLLGQGLYEAFF. DNA of the CDR3: TGTGCCAGCAGCCTCTACCTACTCGGACAGGGCCTATATGAAGCTTTCTTT.